This is a list of T cell receptor beta chains from one sample in a study of blood T cells in healthy people across ages. TCRdb fed the 5' RACE reads into MiXCR, producing one record per CDR3 protein. The sample includes roughly 1,100,000 distinct CDR3 sequences, roughly a quarter of them seen just once. The data were also submitted as part of a second study, on T cells of mothers and their children.

Sequenced input: blood. These receptors were collected from a girl aged 2-15 years in good health. Each CDR3 is given with its conserved first and last residue.

TRBV29-1	TRBJ1-2	CSVDVAGENYGYTF
TRBV20-1	TRBJ2-7	CSARSDWEQYF
TRBV9	TRBJ2-1	CASSGTSDYNEQFF
TRBV7-9	TRBJ2-5	CASSFYGPEETQYF
TRBV6-5	TRBJ2-3	CASSYVAGWRDTQYF
TRBV13	TRBJ2-7	CASSQLRGLRPYEQYF
TRBV11-1	TRBJ2-1	CASSQLGGGYNEQFF
TRBV6-1	TRBJ2-5	CASSDRDSEYQETQYF
TRBV28	TRBJ1-5	CASSSIRLVLKNQHF
TRBV15	TRBJ1-4	CATSKGIGNEKLFF
TRBV4-1	TRBJ2-3	CASSQEGVASGPLSTDTQYF
TRBV29-1	TRBJ1-1	CSVKRLNTEAFF
TRBV5-1	TRBJ2-1	CASSKSTGDGEQFF
TRBV6-2/TRBV6-3	-	CASSYSKSGNEQFF
TRBV5-5	TRBJ1-1	CASSPATGTEAFF
TRBV28	TRBJ2-3	CASTTSGKGTDTQYF
TRBV6-1	TRBJ2-2	CASSEAPGGGTGELFF
TRBV6-5	TRBJ1-6	CASSYGTSGQGSSYNSPLHF
TRBV28	TRBJ2-1	CATDTSQDYNEQFF
TRBV18	TRBJ2-1	CASSRDGGGSYNEQFF
TRBV24-1	TRBJ2-3	CATRELDTQYF
TRBV29-1	TRBJ2-7	CSVENSVSGEQYF
TRBV5-6	TRBJ2-1	CASSLYKGSSYNEQFF
TRBV11-2	TRBJ2-1	CASSLDVGNEQFF
TRBV19	TRBJ2-1	CASSGTVVNVQFF
TRBV7-9	TRBJ2-5	CASSSADQETLYF
TRBV9	TRBJ2-1	CASSVDPVYNEQFF
TRBV20-1	TRBJ2-1	CSARDGGGAFNEQFF
TRBV6-6	TRBJ2-5	CASGYREGQETQYF
TRBV3-1	TRBJ2-7	CASSQEPREQYF
TRBV7-2	TRBJ2-5	CASSLESYQETQYF
TRBV2	TRBJ2-1	CASSERALRGNEQFF
TRBV20-1	TRBJ1-1	CSASELMNTEAFF
TRBV27	-	CASSLSFNYMGETQYF
TRBV9	TRBJ2-3	CASSARLAEAGDTQYF
TRBV2	-	CASSGVAGLNEQYF
TRBV2	TRBJ1-2	CASSLYRYPVQSSNYGYTF
TRBV20-1	TRBJ1-3	CSAQQGRLSGNTIYF
TRBV20-1	TRBJ1-6	CRGGVCPQARPF
TRBV7-6	TRBJ2-7	CASSFYPFLSYEQYF
TRBV6-1	TRBJ2-7	CASRGDRGYEQYF
TRBV7-3	TRBJ2-3	CASSLDVGLRSSDTQYF
TRBV29-1	TRBJ2-5	CSVDSQQGRETQYF
TRBV18	TRBJ1-2	CASSPMSEGISDGYTF
TRBV6-1	TRBJ2-1	CASRAGLAGGNEQFF
TRBV20-1	TRBJ2-1	CSARGHEQFF
TRBV20-1	-	CSASLAESYEQYF
TRBV5-1	TRBJ1-3	CASSLYLGLPGNTIYF
TRBV29-1	TRBJ2-6	CSVRFSGANVLTF
TRBV10-3	TRBJ2-5	CATRLEETQYF
TRBV12-3/TRBV12-4	TRBJ1-4	CASSLWGQVNEKLFF
TRBV5-1	TRBJ2-5	CASSPRIDRNLGQYF
TRBV11-3	-	CASSLAGGNVGSEQFF
TRBV12-3/TRBV12-4	TRBJ2-7	CASSSVIYEQYF
TRBV20-1	TRBJ2-1	CSAPLGNEQFF
TRBV7-2	TRBJ2-5	CASSTDSSGVGETQYF
TRBV29-1	TRBJ2-1	CSVAPLVAGNEQFF